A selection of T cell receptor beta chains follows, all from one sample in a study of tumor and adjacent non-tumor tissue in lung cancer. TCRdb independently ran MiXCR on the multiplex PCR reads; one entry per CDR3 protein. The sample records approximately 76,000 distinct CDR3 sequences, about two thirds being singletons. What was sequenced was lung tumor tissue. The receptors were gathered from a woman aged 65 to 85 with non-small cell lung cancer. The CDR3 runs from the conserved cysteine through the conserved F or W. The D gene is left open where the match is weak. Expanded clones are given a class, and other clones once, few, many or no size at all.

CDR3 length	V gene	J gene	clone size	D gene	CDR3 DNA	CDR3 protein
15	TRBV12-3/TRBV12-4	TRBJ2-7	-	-	TGTGCCAGCAGTCAGTCCGACAGTGAGTGCTACGAGCAGTACTTC	CASSQSDSECYEQYF
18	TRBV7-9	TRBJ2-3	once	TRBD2	TGTGCCAGCGGCTCCACTAGCGGGAGGGCCATCGGCACAGATGCGCAATATTTT	CASGSTSGRAIGTDAQYF
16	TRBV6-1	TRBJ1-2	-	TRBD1	TGTGCCACTGCCCCCGGACAGGGGTTATATTACCATGGCTACACCTTC	CATAPGQGLYYHGYTF
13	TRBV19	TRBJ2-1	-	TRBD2	TGTGCCACCCGAGCGGGATTAGGAAATGAGCAGTTCTTC	CATRAGLGNEQFF
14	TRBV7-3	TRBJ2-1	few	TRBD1	TGTGCCAGCAGCTTACAAGCAGGGGGCGATGAGCAGTTCTTC	CASSLQAGGDEQFF
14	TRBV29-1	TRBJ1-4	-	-	TGCAGCGTTGGATCAGGAGTATCGGATGAAAAACTGTTTTTT	CSVGSGVSDEKLFF
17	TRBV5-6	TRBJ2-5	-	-	TGTGCCAGCAGCTTGAAACATGGGGCCGTTCCTCGCGAGACCCAGTACTTC	CASSLKHGAVPRETQYF
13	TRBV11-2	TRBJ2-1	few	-	TGTGCCAGCAGCTTGGTTCATACCCCTGAGCAGTTCTTC	CASSLVHTPEQFF
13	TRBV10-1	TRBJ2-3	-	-	TGCGCCAAGACTGTGTCTGGGACAGATACGCAGTATTTT	CAKTVSGTDTQYF
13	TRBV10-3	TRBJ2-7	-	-	TGTGCCACCAAAACTGGGGACTCCTACGAGCAGTACTTC	CATKTGDSYEQYF
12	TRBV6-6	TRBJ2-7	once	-	TGTGCCAGCAGTTACGCGGGGTACAAGCAGTACTTC	CASSYAGYKQYF
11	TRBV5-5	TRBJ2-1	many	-	TGTGCCAGCAGCTTGTTGGTTGAGTGGTTCTTC	CASSLLVEWFF
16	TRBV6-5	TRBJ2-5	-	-	TGTGTCAGCAGTTACTCGTTTGGGGAGGGGGGAGAGACCCAATACTTC	CVSSYSFGEGGETQYF
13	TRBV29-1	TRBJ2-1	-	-	TGCAGCGTAAAAGCGCAGGGCATAAATGAGCAGTCCTTC	CSVKAQGINEQSF
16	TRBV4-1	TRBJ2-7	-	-	TGTACCAGCAGCCACCGCATAGGGGGATCCTCCTACGAGAAGTACTTC	CTSSHRIGGSSYEKYF
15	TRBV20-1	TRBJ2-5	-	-	TGCAGTGCTAGAGGTGCGGGGACAGAGGCGGAGACCCAGTACTTC	CSARGAGTEAETQYF
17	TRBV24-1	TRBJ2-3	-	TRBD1	TGTGCCACCAGTGATCCTGCAGGGGGCAGGTGGACAGATAAGCATTATTTT	CATSDPAGGRWTDKHYF
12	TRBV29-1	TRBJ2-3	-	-	TGCAGCGTAAAGTGGTCCACAGATACGCGGTATTTT	CSVKWSTDTRYF
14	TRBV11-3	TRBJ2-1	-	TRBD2	TGTGCCGGCAGCCCGGGACTAGACTATAATGAGCAGTTCTTC	CAGSPGLDYNEQFF
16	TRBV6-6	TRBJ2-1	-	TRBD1	TGTGACAGCAGTAACAGGACAGGGAGGTCCTACAGTGAGCAGTTCTTC	CDSSNRTGRSYSEQFF
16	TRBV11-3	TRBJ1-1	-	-	TGTGCCAGCATCCCTAGCCCCCGGCAGGTGAACACTGAGGCTTTCTTT	CASIPSPRQVNTEAFF
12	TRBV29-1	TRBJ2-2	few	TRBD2	TGCAGTGTTAGGACTAGCGCCGGGGAGCTGTTTTTT	CSVRTSAGELFF
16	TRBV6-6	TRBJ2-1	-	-	TGTGCCAGCAGTACGATTAGCGAGAGGTTCTACAATGAACAGTTCTTC	CASSTISERFYNEQFF
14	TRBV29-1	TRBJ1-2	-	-	TGCAGCGTTGTTACCCCCGGACAGATCTATGACTACACGTTC	CSVVTPGQIYDYTF
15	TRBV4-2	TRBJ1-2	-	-	TGTGCTAGCAGCCAACGCGAATACCTTAACTATGGCTACACCTTC	CASSQREYLNYGYTF